The 15 T cell receptor beta chains below all came from one sample that was sequenced in a study of prognosis after radiotherapy for stage I lung cancer (dated by TCRdb to the early 2020s). The sample was run on an Illumina HiSeq 3000. Two rounds of multiplex PCR were performed to amplify the TCR beta CDR3 region from genomic DNA. The first PCR round used primers specific to each TRBV and TRBJ gene, and the primer sequences were filed in Chinese patent CN105087789A. The public reads were reprocessed in TCRdb via fastp at Q25 and MiXCR, keeping in-frame beta chains. Each CDR3 protein appears once, grouped with its most common genes and DNA. The sample table lists around 27,000 distinct CDR3 sequences, about a third of them with a count of one. The top ten clones comprise roughly an eighth of the sample. Sequencing was performed on PBMCs, taken before or after stereotactic body radiation therapy (not recorded which). These receptors all come from a donor aged 50 or older with non-small cell lung cancer.

The chain carries TRBV6-1 and TRBJ2-7; tentatively, D is TRBD2 (6 bases). This CDR3 contains 13 residues. With 4 bases removed from V and 3 bases from J, the gap between germline ends came to 10 bases. Looked up from germline, CDR1 is MNHNS and CDR2 is SASEGT. CDR3 in DNA: TGTGCCAGCAGTGTGCGGGAAGACTACGAGCAGTACTTC. Its translation: CASSVREDYEQYF.

This clonotype was seen repeatedly, ten times or more. The V call is TRBV5-1, the J call TRBJ2-3; D perhaps matches TRBD2 (6 bases). CDR1 is SGHRS and CDR2 is YFSETQ in the germline V gene. V dropped 0 bases and J dropped 4 bases, with 9 bases sitting between them. This CDR3 is 14 amino acids long. The CDR3: CASSLEGGSDTQYF. The CDR3 nucleotides are TGCGCCAGCAGCTTGGAGGGAGGTTCAGATACGCAGTATTTT.

This clonotype came up many times. The chain links TRBV7-6 to TRBJ1-3; no reliable D call. This CDR3 is 15 amino acids long. The germline CDR1 and CDR2 sequences are SGHVS and FNYEAQ. The V and J ends lost 6 bases and 0 bases respectively, with 12 bases between them. The CDR3 sequence: CASSRMPASGNTIYF. For the CDR3, the DNA is TGTGCCAGCAGTCGAATGCCGGCCTCTGGAAACACCATATATTTT. Full variable domain (missing parts from reference TRBV7-6 and TRBJ1-3): GAGVSQSPRYKVTKRGQDVALRCDPISGHVSLYWYRQALGQGPEFLTYFNYEAQQDKSGLPNDRFSAERPEGSISTLTIQRTEQRDSAMYRCASSRMPASGNTIYFGEGSWLTVV.

A remark on this clonotype: A junction end diverges from the germline sequence, so it may reflect a read error. The rearrangement joins TRBV5-1 to TRBJ2-5; D tentatively fits TRBD1 or TRBD2 (6 bases each). The CDR3 spans 14 residues. Germline-derived CDR1 and CDR2 are SGHRS and YFSETQ. The CDR3 spells CVSSPGGGQETQYF. DNA for the CDR3: TGCGTCAGCAGCCCCGGAGGGGGACAAGAGACCCAGTACTTC.

On this clonotype itself: Germline and junction disagree at one end, which may indicate a read error. V is TRBV28 and J is TRBJ1-2, with D uncertain. CDR1 MDHEN and CDR2 SYDVKM come from the germline V gene. CDR3 length: 15 amino acids. The CDR3 region is CASILSVTNNYGYNF. The CDR3 DNA reads TGTGCCAGCATACTATCAGTTACTAATAACTATGGCTACAACTTC.

The table lists this clonotype with many counts. V and J are TRBV19 and TRBJ2-6; 8 bases match TRBD1. Trimming at V came to 5 bases and at J to 2 bases, leaving 5 bases not matched to a gene. The CDR3 runs to 16 residues. CDR1 is LNHDA and CDR2 is SQIVND in the germline V gene (reference sequence). The CDR3 bases are TGTGCCAGTAGTCCCGGACAGGGCGCTGGGGCCAACGTCCTGACTTTC. Protein product: CASSPGQGAGANVLTF.

This clonotype was detected ten times or more. The chain links TRBV2 to TRBJ2-1, with TRBD2 matching 11 bases. From germline, CDR1 is SNHLY and CDR2 FYNNEI. V was clipped by 3 bases and J by 8 bases; unmatched bases: 9. The CDR3 is made up of 16 amino acids. For the CDR3, the DNA is TGTGCCAGCAGTGACGTAACTAGCGGGAGTTTATATGAGCAGTTCTTC. It specifies CASSDVTSGSLYEQFF. Looking up the rest from reference TRBV2 and TRBJ2-1 gives the full variable domain: EPEVTQTPSHQVTQMGQEVILRCVPISNHLYFYWYRQILGQKVEFLVSFYNNEISEKSEIFDDQFSVERPDGSNFTLKIRSTKLEDSAMYFCASSDVTSGSLYEQFFGPGTRLTVL.

This clonotype showed up many times. This chain connects TRBV6-5 to TRBJ2-7, with 9 nucleotides matching TRBD1. Germline V gene lookup returns CDR1 MNHEY and CDR2 SVGAGI. The CDR3 has 19 amino acids. V lost 0 bases to trimming and J lost 3 bases; unmatched junction nucleotides: 15. CDR3 amino acids: CASSYSDRGRTSGYYEQYF. The CDR3 region has the DNA TGTGCCAGCAGTTACTCGGACAGGGGACGAACATCGGGGTACTACGAGCAGTACTTC.

This clonotype has ten or more counts. The rearrangement links TRBV6-5 to TRBJ2-2; tentatively, D is TRBD2 (5 bases). V dropped 2 bases and J dropped 5 bases, with 15 bases sitting between them. Germline V CDR1 and CDR2: MNHEY, SVGAGI. This CDR3 is built from 16 residues. DNA of the CDR3: TGTGCCAGCAGTTACCGCTTCGGCAGCGGAACCGGGGAGCTGTTTTTT. Protein: CASSYRFGSGTGELFF.

CDR3 protein: CASSHMITGGYYEQYF. The CDR3 region has the DNA TGTGCCAGCAGTCACATGATTACAGGGGGCTACTACGAGCAGTACTTC. The gene calls are TRBV6-1 and TRBJ2-7; 9 bases are a match to TRBD1. Unmatched junction bases numbered 11, after V lost 5 bases and J lost 3 bases. The CDR3 totals 16 residues. Germline CDR1 and CDR2: MNHNS and SASEGT.

This clonotype showed up many times. V and J are TRBV5-6 and TRBJ1-1; 7 nucleotides align to TRBD1. With 3 bases clipped from V and 1 base from J, the junction kept 6 bases outside the gene matches. There are 15 residues in the CDR3. CDR1 is SGHDT, CDR2 YYEEEE, per germline. CDR3 region: CASSWETGWNTEAFF. The DNA of the CDR3 is TGTGCCAGCAGCTGGGAGACAGGGTGGAACACTGAAGCTTTCTTT.

This clonotype was seen at least ten times. The chain carries TRBV5-1 and TRBJ2-7; 8 bases map to TRBD1. The CDR3 runs to 15 residues. Germline V gene sequence: CDR1 SGHRS, CDR2 YFSETQ. Trimming removed 3 bases from V and 2 bases from J; junction bases left unmatched: 7. In nucleotides, the CDR3 is TGCGCCAGCAGCTCGGGACAGGCGATCCCCTACGAGCAGTACTTC. It is translated as CASSSGQAIPYEQYF.

This clonotype was seen a handful of times. This could be a read error, since a much larger clone is one nucleotide away. The rearrangement joins TRBV5-5 to TRBJ2-3; D may be TRBD2 (6 bases). V lost 0 bases and J lost 9, with 17 bases in between. The CDR3 consists of 15 residues. The germline V gene encodes CDR1 SGHKS and CDR2 YYEKEE (reference sequence). The CDR3 loop reads CASSLEIAARMTQYF. The CDR3 DNA reads as TGTGCCAGCAGCTTGGAAATAGCGGCCCGCATGACGCAGTATTTT. Combining the CDR3 with reference TRBV5-5 and TRBJ2-3 gives the whole variable domain DAGVTQSPTHLIKTRGQQVTLRCSPISGHKSVSWYQQVLGQGPQFIFQYYEKEERGRGNFPDRFSARQFPNYSSELNVNALLLGDSALYLCASSLEIAARMTQYFGPGTRLTVL.

This clonotype has ten or more counts. The DNA of the CDR3 is TGTGCCACCAGTGACGGAAACACCATATATTTT. It encodes CATSDGNTIYF. This rearrangement joins TRBV24-1 to TRBJ1-3; D is uncertain. Germline V gives CDR1 KGHDR, CDR2 SFDVKD. The CDR3 is 11 amino acids. Deletions cut 4 bases from V and 4 bases from J, with 1 base between.

V is TRBV19 and J is TRBJ1-6; 9 bases are shared with TRBD1. Germline CDR1 is LNHDA and CDR2 is SQIVND (reference sequence). Germline trimming cut 2 bases from V and 7 bases from J; bases unmatched to any gene: 6. The CDR3 extends over 16 amino acids. This chain's CDR3 is CASSIRDREHNSPLHF. CDR3 nucleotide sequence: TGTGCCAGTAGTATACGGGACAGGGAACACAATTCACCCCTCCACTTT.